Sequencing of this T cell receptor (beta chain) was carried out in a study of CXCR3-negative and CXCR3-positive naive CD8 T cells. Notes on the study in general: Cryopreserved PBMCs had partly decreased CXCR3 expression; fresh PBMCs were used in most assays.

Per germline, CDR1 SSHAT and CDR2 FNYEAQ (reference sequence). The CDR3 loop spans 13 amino acids. By frequency, this clonotype registers medium-sized (0.01 to 0.1%). Its antigen is unknown. TRB cDNA was prepared as libraries by UMI-labeled 5' RACE. TCRdb re-analyzed the 5' RACE reads; it lists each CDR3 protein once, without DNA. The sample has tens of thousands of distinct CDR3 sequences. Sorts performed in triplicate captured over 250,000 cells each from every CD8+ T cell subset. Input material: naive CXCR3- CD8+ T cells from blood. Subset noted: CD45RO-CCR7+CD27+CD95- naive CD8+ T cells lacking CXCR3 (TNR3-). The chain recombines TRBV7-7 with TRBJ2-2. The TCR was taken from a human donor in good health. Some clones in this sample may be carry-over from other donors' samples. The chain's CDR3 is CASSLGNTGELFF.